The present TCR beta chain was sequenced within a study of blood T cell repertoires in COVID-19 (TCRdb year 2020). About the full investigation: Samples covering the acute and convalescent phases of COVID-19 were provided by collaborators in the United States, Italy and Spain. The material from the prospective study consisted of cDNA or gDNA derived from T cells, B-cell-depleted T cells, or PBMCs. Subjects who had been exposed to COVID-19, were actively infected with it, or had recovered from it provided the deeply sampled blood TCRbeta repertoires that made up the dataset. The repertoires were released in a freely available public database meant as a resource for research on the immune response to SARS-CoV-2. The samples were drawn from the first 160 participants of the ongoing ImmuneRACE study and from about 1,200 subjects provided by 6 global collaborators. A de-identified subject ID, COVID-19 status, age in years and sex were almost always included in the sample metadata. Where HLA class I and class II types were available, the types were taken from metadata supplied by the sample provider, not from assay-based typing. Broad study findings and their caveats: The quantity of clinical and demographic metadata differed by source and by participant and was supplied without curation.

Spanning cysteine to phenylalanine, the CDR3 consists of 14 amino acids. Left in the record is the CDR3 DNA by itself, 42 bases read in frame from the first base. V and J are truncated by 4 bases and 1 base respectively, leaving an intervening sequence of 12 bases. CDR1 SGHRS and CDR2 YFSETQ are derived from the germline V gene. TCRbeta CDR3 regions were amplified from genomic DNA by means of the immunoSEQ Assay, a bias-controlled multiplex PCR. As for the authors' bioinformatics: Within the assay, amplification of reference gene primers was used to estimate how many nucleated cells each sample contained. Sequence reads were collapsed and filtered to measure the absolute abundance of every unique TCRbeta CDR3 rearrangement. For each sample, productive Simpson clonality was calculated as the square root of Simpson's diversity index across productive rearrangements. TCRdb took this table from immuneACCESS and kept in-frame rearrangements with V and J called. Such tables lack part of the clones; where checked against another copy, unresolved V genes explain under half of the gap, and the rest is unexplained. V, J and clone size were drawn from that table, and D and trimming were deduced from the DNA. The sample table holds roughly 100,000 clones, of which around four fifths were seen once. The top ten clones comprise just under 20% of the sample.

With regard to this clone: Its antigen is unknown. It has no much larger one-base neighbor in the sample; base qualities were not kept.

Whole blood was collected in K2EDTA tubes by collaborating institutions according to the institutions' own protocols. For TCRbeta analysis, collaborators shipped samples as frozen whole blood, isolated PBMCs, or DNA extracted from either of those sample types. This TCR was sampled from a woman aged 70-85 years with acute or convalescent COVID-19. Material: peripheral blood. This sequence uses TRBV5-1 and TRBJ2-7; TRBD1 is possibly the D segment (6 matching bases). The nucleotide sequence reads as follows: TGCGCCAGCAGCACCTATACAGGGTCCTACGAGCAGTACTTC. It translates to CASSTYTGSYEQYF. This CDR3, with the reference TRBV5-1 and TRBJ2-7 proteins standing in past its ends, gives the full variable domain KAGVTQTPRYLIKTRGQQVTLSCSPISGHRSVSWYQQTPGQGLQFLFEYFSETQRNKGNFPGRFSGRQFSNSRSEMNVSTLELGDSALYLCASSTYTGSYEQYFGPGTRLTVT.